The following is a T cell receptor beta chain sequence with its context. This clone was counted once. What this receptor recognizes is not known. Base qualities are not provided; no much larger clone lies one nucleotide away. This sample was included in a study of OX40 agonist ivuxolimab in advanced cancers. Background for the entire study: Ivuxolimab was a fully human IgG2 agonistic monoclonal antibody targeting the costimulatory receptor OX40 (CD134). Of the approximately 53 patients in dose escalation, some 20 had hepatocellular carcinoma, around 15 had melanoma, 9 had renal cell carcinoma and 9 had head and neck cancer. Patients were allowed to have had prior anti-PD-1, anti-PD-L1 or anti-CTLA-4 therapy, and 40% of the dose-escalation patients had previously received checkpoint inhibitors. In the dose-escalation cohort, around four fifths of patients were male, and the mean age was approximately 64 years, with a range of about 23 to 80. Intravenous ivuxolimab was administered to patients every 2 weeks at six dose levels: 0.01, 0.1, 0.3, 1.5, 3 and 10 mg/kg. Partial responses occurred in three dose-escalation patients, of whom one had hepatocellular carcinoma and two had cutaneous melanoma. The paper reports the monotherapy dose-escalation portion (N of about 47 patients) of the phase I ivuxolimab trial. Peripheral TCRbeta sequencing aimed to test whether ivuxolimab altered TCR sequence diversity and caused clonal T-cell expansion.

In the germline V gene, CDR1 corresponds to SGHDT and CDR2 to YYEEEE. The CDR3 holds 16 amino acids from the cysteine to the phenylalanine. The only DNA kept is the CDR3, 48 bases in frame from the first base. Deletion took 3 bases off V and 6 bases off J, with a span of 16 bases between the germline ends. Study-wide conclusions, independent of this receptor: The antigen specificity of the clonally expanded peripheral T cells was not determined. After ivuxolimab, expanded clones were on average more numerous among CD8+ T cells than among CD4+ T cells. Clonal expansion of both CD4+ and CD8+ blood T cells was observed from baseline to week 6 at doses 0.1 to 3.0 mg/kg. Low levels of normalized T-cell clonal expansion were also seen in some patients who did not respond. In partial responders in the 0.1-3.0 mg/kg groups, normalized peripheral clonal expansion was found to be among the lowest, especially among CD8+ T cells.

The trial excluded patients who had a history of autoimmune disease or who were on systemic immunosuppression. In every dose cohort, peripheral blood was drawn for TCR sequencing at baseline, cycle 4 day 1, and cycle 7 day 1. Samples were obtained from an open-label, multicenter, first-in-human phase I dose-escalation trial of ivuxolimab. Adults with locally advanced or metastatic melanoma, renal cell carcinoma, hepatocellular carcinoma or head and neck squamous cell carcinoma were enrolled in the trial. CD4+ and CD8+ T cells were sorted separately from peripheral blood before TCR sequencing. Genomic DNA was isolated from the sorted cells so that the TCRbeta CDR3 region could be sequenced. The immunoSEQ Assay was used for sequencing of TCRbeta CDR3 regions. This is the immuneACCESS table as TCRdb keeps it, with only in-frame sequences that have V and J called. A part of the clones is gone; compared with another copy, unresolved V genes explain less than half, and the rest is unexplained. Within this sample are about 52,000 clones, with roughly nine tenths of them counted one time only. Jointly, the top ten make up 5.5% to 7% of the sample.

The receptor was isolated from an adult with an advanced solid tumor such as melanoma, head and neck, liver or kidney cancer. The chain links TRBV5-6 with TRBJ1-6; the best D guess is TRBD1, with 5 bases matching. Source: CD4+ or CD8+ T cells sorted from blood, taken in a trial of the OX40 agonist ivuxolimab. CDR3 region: CASSSTTGTPNSPLHF. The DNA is TGTGCCAGCAGCTCGACTACCGGGACGCCTAATTCACCCCTCCACTTT.